Here is one T cell receptor (beta chain) with its context. Followed longitudinally, the Seattle patients had been enrolled during active infection. Under the authors' procedure: Amplification with reference gene primers provided the estimates of nucleated cell counts. The protocol was immunoSEQ multiplex PCR, while the TCRdb copy is restricted to in-frame clones and leaves out a portion. The V and J calls and clone size come from that table; D and trimming were worked out from the DNA. This table has about 200,000 clones, roughly 85% appearing once. This record comes from a study of blood T cell repertoires in COVID-19. As for the study in general: COVID-19 samples collected from the United States, Italy and Spain covered acute and convalescent phases. In each case, the material was cDNA or gDNA derived from T cells, B-cell-depleted T cells, or PBMCs.

With 6 bases clipped from V and 4 bases from J, the junction kept 6 bases outside the gene matches. Germline lookup yields CDR1 SNHLY and CDR2 FYNNEI. This CDR3 is built from 14 residues. This sequence joins TRBV2 and TRBJ1-1; 9 bases line up with TRBD1. The TCR was taken from a woman in her seventies with COVID-19, enrolled during active disease. The sequencing input was peripheral blood. The CDR3 here is CASRSQGASTEAFF. As DNA, the CDR3 is TGTGCCAGCAGATCACAGGGGGCGAGCACTGAAGCTTTCTTT.